A single sample is the source of the 21 T cell receptor beta chains below, sequenced in a study of cytomegalovirus exposure and HLA in healthy donors. A multiplex PCR was run with 60 Vbeta primers and 13 Jbeta primers. TCRdb keeps only in-frame clones here, not all; method: immunoSEQ multiplex PCR. This table has about 160,000 clones, around 80% appearing once. Material: PBMCs. The receptors come from a young man in good health and CMV-seronegative.

The gene calls are TRBV6-6 and TRBJ1-2; 7 bases match TRBD1. CDR3 length: 14 amino acids. V lost 6 bases to trimming and J lost 8 bases; unmatched junction nucleotides: 12. In germline, CDR1 is MNHNY, CDR2 SVGAGI (reference sequence). CDR3 in DNA: TGTGCCAGCAGCGACAGGGTACAGGCGGAGGGCTACACCTTC. Amino acid sequence: CASSDRVQAEGYTF.

The chain has TRBV7-3 and TRBJ2-7, with D possibly TRBD1 on 6 matching bases. This CDR3 has 14 amino acids. Germline-derived CDR1 and CDR2 are SGHTA and FQGTGA. The V gene lost 2 bases and the J gene lost 3 bases, with 11 bases spanning the gap. The CDR3 sequence: CASSLASRGYEQYF. The CDR3 coding sequence is TGTGCCAGCAGCTTAGCATCCAGGGGCTACGAGCAGTACTTC.

The chain carries TRBV27 and TRBJ2-1; TRBD2 might be the D (6 bases). The germline gives CDR1 MNHEY, CDR2 SMNVEV (reference sequence). This CDR3 contains 16 residues. Trimming left V 2 bases short and J 6 bases short, with 17 bases between. CDR3 residues: CASSLVAGRRPNEQFF. In nucleotides, the CDR3 is TGTGCCAGCAGTTTAGTGGCGGGAAGACGTCCCAATGAGCAGTTCTTC.

This CDR3 reads CASRLTGGGTYEQYF. Here the CDR3 DNA reads TGTGCCAGCAGGTTAACAGGGGGCGGCACCTACGAGCAGTACTTC. The V and J genes are TRBV6-1 and TRBJ2-7; the match to TRBD1 covers 9 bases. Trimming cost V 6 bases and J 2 bases; bases outside gene matches: 8. Looked up from germline, CDR1 is MNHNS and CDR2 is SASEGT. The CDR3 has 15 residues.

The chain joins TRBV10-3 to TRBJ1-1; the match to TRBD1 covers 7 bases. J was trimmed by 1 base and V by 10 bases; bases with no gene match: 6. The CDR3 is 13 amino acids. Germline CDR1 ENHRY, CDR2 SYGVKD. The CDR3 protein is CATGQVPNTEAFF. The CDR3 nucleotides read TGTGCCACCGGACAGGTCCCGAACACTGAAGCTTTCTTT.

This sequence joins TRBV7-2 and TRBJ2-1; 7 bases map to TRBD2. Germline V lookup: CDR1 SGHTA, CDR2 FQGNSA. There are 14 residues in the CDR3. V trimming: 1 base; J trimming: 7 bases; junction bases outside the gene matches: 4. CDR3 in amino acids: CASSLEGRGNEQFF. The CDR3 coding sequence is TGTGCCAGCAGCTTAGAAGGGCGGGGGAATGAGCAGTTCTTC.

Details on this clone: The junction differs from germline at one of its ends, possibly a read error. The rearrangement joins TRBV5-6 to TRBJ1-3; perhaps TRBD1 as D (5 bases). The CDR3 loop spans 14 amino acids. Looked up from germline, CDR1 is SGHDT and CDR2 is YYEEEE. The CDR3 DNA follows: TGTGCCAGCAGTTTAGACAGCCACCGCAGCACCACATATTTT. Its protein is CASSLDSHRSTTYF.

This clone is a singleton in its sample. The gene calls are TRBV19 and TRBJ2-1, with 10 positions matching TRBD1. In germline, CDR1 is LNHDA, CDR2 SQIVND (reference sequence). The length of the CDR3 is 15 residues. The junction had 11 bases not matched to a gene; V was cut back by 10 bases and J by 5 bases. The DNA for the CDR3 is TGTGCCATTTCTACCGGGACAGGGGTCGACAATGAGCAGTTCTTC. Residues: CAISTGTGVDNEQFF.

This clone was detected a few times. This chain uses TRBV7-3 with TRBJ2-2, with D hard to call. CDR1 and CDR2 from the germline V gene are SGHTA and FQGTGA. V was clipped by 4 bases and J by 6 bases, with 9 bases between them. This CDR3 is built from 13 residues. The CDR3 reads CASSSTIPGELFF. The CDR3 coding sequence is TGTGCCAGCAGCTCCACAATTCCCGGGGAGCTGTTTTTT. Variable domain in full (rest from reference TRBV7-3 and TRBJ2-2): GAGVSQTPSNKVTEKGKYVELRCDPISGHTALYWYRQSLGQGPEFLIYFQGTGAADDSGLPNDRFFAVRPEGSVSTLKIQRTERGDSAVYLCASSSTIPGELFFGEGSRLTVL.

The chain links TRBV28 to TRBJ1-1, with 8 bases fitting TRBD1. The CDR3 runs 15 residues. Trimming at V came to 4 bases and at J to 1 base, leaving 5 bases not matched to a gene. Germline assignment: CDR1 MDHEN and CDR2 SYDVKM. The CDR3, as DNA: TGTGCCAGCAGTTCAGGGGGCGCGGGGAACACTGAAGCTTTCTTT. Translation: CASSSGGAGNTEAFF.

This chain connects TRBV18 to TRBJ1-6; the match to TRBD1 covers 8 bases. CDR3 length: 13 amino acids. Trimming at V came to 5 bases and at J to 9 bases, leaving 3 bases not matched to a gene. The germline gives CDR1 KGHSH, CDR2 LQKENI. CDR3 sequence (DNA): TGTGCCAGCTCAGACAGGGGAACTTCACCCCTCCACTTT. Its translation: CASSDRGTSPLHF.

The rearrangement joins TRBV21-1 to TRBJ2-7; the D call of TRBD2 is as the table states it, not checked on the DNA. TRBV21-1 is reported as a pseudogene. This CDR3 has 13 residues. DNA for the CDR3: TGTGCCAGCAGCAAACCCTTATCCTACGAGCAGTACTTC. This sequence encodes CASSKPLSYEQYF.

The CDR3 region has the DNA TGTGCCAGCAGCTCGGGGTCCCCGGGAGTGCAGTATTTT. Its protein product is CASSSGSPGVQYF. The rearrangement joins TRBV6-1 to TRBJ2-3, with a tentative D call TRBD2 (6 bases). V lost 6 bases and J lost 11, with 18 bases in between. Germline-derived CDR1 and CDR2 are MNHNS and SASEGT. The CDR3 loop spans 13 amino acids.

V gene TRBV5-6 combines with J gene TRBJ1-3, with 8 bases that match TRBD1. V dropped 3 bases and J dropped 4; count of bases not matched to a gene: 9. This CDR3 is built from 16 residues. CDR1 and CDR2 from the germline V gene are SGHDT and YYEEEE. The CDR3: CASSYLTGVRGNTIYF. Written as DNA, the CDR3 is TGTGCCAGCAGCTACCTGACAGGGGTACGGGGAAACACCATATATTTT.

This clone came up once. The chain is built from TRBV4-1 and TRBJ1-4, with a weak D call TRBD1 (5 bases). The CDR3 is 15 residues long. Per the germline V gene, CDR1 is MGHRA and CDR2 is YSYEKL. Trimming shortened V by 3 bases and J by 0 bases, and 8 bases separated the two germline ends. The CDR3 here is CASSHLGATNEKLFF. CDR3 DNA: TGCGCCAGCAGCCACCTAGGGGCAACTAATGAAAAACTGTTTTTT.

The V call is TRBV11-1, the J call TRBJ2-2; D is perhaps TRBD1 (6 bases). In germline, CDR1 is SGHAT, CDR2 FQDESV (reference sequence). This CDR3 region has 14 residues. With 5 bases removed from V and 5 bases from J, the gap between germline ends came to 12 bases. In DNA, the CDR3 is TGTGCCAGCAGCCTTCTACAGGGAACCGGGGAGCTGTTTTTT. Amino acids: CASSLLQGTGELFF.

This rearrangement joins TRBV9 to TRBJ2-5, with D possibly TRBD2 on 6 matching bases. This CDR3 comprises 13 residues. V gave up 3 bases and J gave up 4 bases, with 10 bases separating them. CDR1 and CDR2 from the germline V gene are SGDLS and YYNGEE. CDR3 in amino acids: CASSAGGAETQYF. The CDR3 DNA reads as TGTGCCAGCAGCGCAGGAGGGGCAGAGACCCAGTACTTC. Full variable domain (remainder filled in from reference TRBV9 and TRBJ2-5): DSGVTQTPKHLITATGQRVTLRCSPRSGDLSVYWYQQSLDQGLQFLIQYYNGEERAKGNILERFSAQQFPDLHSELNLSSLELGDSALYFCASSAGGAETQYFGPGTRLLVL.

The chain is built from TRBV15 and TRBJ1-6; D gene uncertain. The CDR3 contains 13 residues. Germline V gene sequence: CDR1 LNHNV, CDR2 YYDKDF (reference sequence). Trimming pared 1 base from V and 10 bases from J, leaving 8 bases between. The CDR3 DNA reads TGTGCCACCAGCAGAGCGGAGGACTCACCCCTCCACTTT. It encodes CATSRAEDSPLHF. The whole variable domain, remainder taken from reference TRBV15 and TRBJ1-6, is DAMVIQNPRYQVTQFGKPVTLSCSQTLNHNVMYWYQQKSSQAPKLLFHYYDKDFNNEADTPDNFQSRRPNTSFCFLDIRSPGLGDTAMYLCATSRAEDSPLHFGNGTRLTVT.

This clone was picked up one time. The J gene is TRBJ2-7, the V gene TRBV28, with 7 bases aligning to TRBD2. Germline V gives CDR1 MDHEN, CDR2 SYDVKM. CDR3 length: 14 amino acids. V lost 3 bases, J lost 4 bases, and 6 bases stayed unmatched. CDR3: CASSFSREAYEQYF. The CDR3 DNA sequence: TGTGCCAGCAGTTTTAGTCGGGAGGCTTACGAGCAGTACTTC.

V usage is TRBV7-2 and J usage is TRBJ2-7, with D perhaps matching TRBD1 (6 bases). The CDR3 sequence is 15 residues long. V was clipped by 0 bases and J by 6 bases, with 15 bases between them. The germline V gene encodes CDR1 SGHTA and CDR2 FQGNSA. The CDR3 loop is CASSLAGWQGTEQYF. The CDR3 region has the DNA TGTGCCAGCAGCTTAGCCGGGTGGCAGGGGACCGAGCAGTACTTC.

The chain is built from TRBV19 and TRBJ2-7; 7 bases match TRBD1. This CDR3 has 15 residues. Trimming at V came to 3 bases and at J to 2 bases, leaving 7 bases not matched to a gene. Looked up from germline, CDR1 is LNHDA and CDR2 is SQIVND (reference sequence). In nucleotides, the CDR3 is TGTGCCAGTAGTATCGCCGGGACAGCTACCTACGAGCAGTACTTC. The encoded protein is CASSIAGTATYEQYF.